The entry that follows covers one T cell receptor beta chain sequence. These data belong to a study of control samples from healthy donors and cancer patients. Generated by immunoSEQ multiplex PCR, the TCRdb table keeps only in-frame clones and is missing some. The repertoire holds about 69,000 clones, with over 85% as singletons. This CDR3 region has 13 residues. V was clipped by 4 bases and J by 5 bases, with 12 bases between them. Per germline, CDR1 SGHNT and CDR2 YYREEE (reference sequence). The source is a man aged 60-69 years with colorectal cancer. This chain uses TRBV5-4 with TRBJ1-1; maybe TRBD1 (6 bases). Sample: PBMCs. Here the CDR3 DNA reads TGTGCCAGCAGCCCCGACAGGTCTACTGAAGCTTTCTTT. Translation gives CASSPDRSTEAFF.